The clone carrying this T cell receptor beta chain was detected a few times. Antigen: not known. The output of every sequencing run exceeded 190 million TCR-beta sequences, derived from 15-18 subjects. TCRdb recomputed calls from the 5' RACE reads with MiXCR, one row per CDR3 protein. In the table there are about 92,000 distinct CDR3 sequences, around 3.5% of which are singletons. This entry belongs to a study of neurological immune-mediated disorders. Study-level background: Multiple sclerosis patients numbering around 35 comprised some 31 relapsing-remitting and 3 secondary progressive patients. General observations from the study: When grouped phylogenetically, the repertoires of 18 of the 34 multiple sclerosis patients fell together in one related-CDR3 cluster, which is a possible signature. Private repertoires in all groups were suggested by the finding that expanded clones across subjects shared no CDR3 amino acid sequences.

The CDR3 has 16 amino acids. Unmatched junction bases numbered 9, after V lost 4 bases and J lost 0 bases. Looked up from germline, CDR1 is SGHVS and CDR2 is FNYEAQ. The sequencing sample was made of PBMCs. This clonotype originated in a woman between 45 and 60 years old with multiple sclerosis. The chain uses TRBV7-6 and TRBJ2-7, with 7 bases fitting TRBD1. The CDR3 reads CASSSESGQSSYEQYF. The CDR3 DNA reads as TGTGCCAGCAGCTCCGAATCGGGACAGAGCTCCTACGAGCAGTACTTC. Full variable domain (remainder filled in from reference TRBV7-6 and TRBJ2-7): GAGVSQSPRYKVTKRGQDVALRCDPISGHVSLYWYRQALGQGPEFLTYFNYEAQQDKSGLPNDRFSAERPEGSISTLTIQRTEQRDSAMYRCASSSESGQSSYEQYFGPGTRLTVT.